This TCR beta chain was captured in a study of blood T cell repertoires in COVID-19. Study background: T cells, B-cell-depleted T cells, or PBMCs provided the cDNA or gDNA that served as material.

The CDR3 is 14 residues long. Per germline, CDR1 SEHNR and CDR2 FQNEAQ (reference sequence). Trimming took 3 bases from V and 4 from J, leaving 9 bases between them. Original analysis: Estimation of nucleated cell counts was performed using reference gene primer amplification. The protocol was immunoSEQ multiplex PCR, while the TCRdb copy is restricted to in-frame clones and leaves out a portion. V, J and clone size derive from that table, while D and trimming were established from the DNA sequence. The sample has roughly 150,000 clones; about 88% are singletons. The chain couples TRBV7-9 to TRBJ2-2; D is unresolved. This sequence was found in a woman aged 80 or over with COVID-19, enrolled during active disease. The sample taken for sequencing was peripheral blood. CDR3 bases: TGTGCCAGCAGCTTTAAACAGATCACCGGGGAGCTGTTTTTT. The encoded protein is CASSFKQITGELFF.